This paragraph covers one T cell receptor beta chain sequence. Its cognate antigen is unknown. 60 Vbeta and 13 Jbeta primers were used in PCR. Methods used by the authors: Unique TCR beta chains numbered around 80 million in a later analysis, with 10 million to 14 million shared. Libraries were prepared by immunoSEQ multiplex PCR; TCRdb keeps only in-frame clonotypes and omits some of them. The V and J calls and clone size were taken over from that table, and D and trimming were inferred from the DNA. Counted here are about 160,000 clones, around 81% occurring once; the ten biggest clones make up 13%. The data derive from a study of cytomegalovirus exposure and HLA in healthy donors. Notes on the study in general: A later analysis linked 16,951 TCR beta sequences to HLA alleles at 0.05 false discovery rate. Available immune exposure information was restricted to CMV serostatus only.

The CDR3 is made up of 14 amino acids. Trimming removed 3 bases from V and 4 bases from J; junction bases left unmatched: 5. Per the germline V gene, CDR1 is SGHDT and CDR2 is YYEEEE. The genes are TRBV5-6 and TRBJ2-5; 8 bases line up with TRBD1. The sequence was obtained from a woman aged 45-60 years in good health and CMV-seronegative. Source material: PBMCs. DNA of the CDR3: TGTGCCAGCAGCTCAGGGGGCAGGGGAGAGACCCAGTACTTC. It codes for CASSSGGRGETQYF. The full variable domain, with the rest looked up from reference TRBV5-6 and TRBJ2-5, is DAGVTQSPTHLIKTRGQQVTLRCSPKSGHDTVSWYQQALGQGPQFIFQYYEEEERQRGNFPDRFSGHQFPNYSSELNVNALLLGDSALYLCASSSGGRGETQYFGPGTRLLVL.